This T cell receptor beta chain is from a study of T cell clonality in common variable immunodeficiency. Sequenced by immunoSEQ multiplex PCR; TCRdb stores in-frame clones only, minus some. The specimen gives about 25,000 clones without singletons; the ten biggest hold approximately 3.9%. Study-level results: In common variable immunodeficiency, TCR beta chains reportedly carried fewer deletions and N-nucleotide insertions.

Per the germline V gene, CDR1 is KGHSH and CDR2 is LQKENI. This CDR3 is built from 15 residues. The J segment lost 8 bases and the V segment lost 3 bases, leaving 7 bases of the junction unmatched. This clone was seen a handful of times. Its antigen is not identified. The CDR3 end falls 3 residues outside the read, so it is completed with the germline J gene. The chain joins TRBV18 to TRBJ1-4; 9 bases match TRBD1. The sample taken for sequencing was peripheral blood mononuclear cells. The source is a human donor with common variable immunodeficiency. This CDR3 is CASSPSQGAREKLFF. CDR3 DNA, as far as it was read: TGTGCCAGCTCACCTTCACAGGGGGCGCGGGAAAAA.